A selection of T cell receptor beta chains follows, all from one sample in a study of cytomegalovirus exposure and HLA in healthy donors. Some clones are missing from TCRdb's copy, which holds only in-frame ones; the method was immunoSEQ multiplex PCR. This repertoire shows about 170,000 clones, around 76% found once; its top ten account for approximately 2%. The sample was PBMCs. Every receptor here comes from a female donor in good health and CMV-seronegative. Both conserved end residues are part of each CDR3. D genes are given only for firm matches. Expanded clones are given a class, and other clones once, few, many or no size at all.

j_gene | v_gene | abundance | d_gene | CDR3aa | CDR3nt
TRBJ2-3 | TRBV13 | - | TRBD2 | CASSLDGGATDTQYF | TGTGCCAGCAGCTTAGACGGGGGGGCCACAGATACGCAGTATTTT
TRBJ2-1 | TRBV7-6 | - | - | CASSPRQGTNEQFF | TGTGCCAGCAGCCCACGCCAGGGTACGAATGAGCAGTTCTTC
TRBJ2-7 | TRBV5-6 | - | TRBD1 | CASSFFRTGLTYEQYF | TGTGCCAGCAGCTTCTTCCGGACAGGGCTTACCTACGAGCAGTACTTC
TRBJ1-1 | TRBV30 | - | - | CAWTTGGRYTEAFF | TGTGCCTGGACCACAGGTGGGAGGTACACTGAAGCTTTCTTT
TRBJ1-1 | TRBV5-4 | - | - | CASSLKGASAFF | TGTGCCAGCAGCTTGAAAGGGGCGAGTGCTTTCTTT
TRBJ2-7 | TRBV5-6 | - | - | CASSLEASYEQYF | TGTGCCAGCAGCTTGGAAGCTTCCTACGAGCAGTACTTC
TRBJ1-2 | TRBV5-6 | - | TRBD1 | CASTYGTGGFDYGYTF | TGTGCCAGCACCTACGGGACAGGGGGATTTGACTATGGCTACACCTTC
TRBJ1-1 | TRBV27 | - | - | CASTPWGENTEAFF | TGTGCCAGCACCCCTTGGGGGGAGAACACTGAAGCTTTCTTT
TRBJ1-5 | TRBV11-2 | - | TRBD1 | CASRSQGSNQPQHF | TGTGCCAGCAGGTCACAGGGGAGCAATCAGCCCCAGCATTTT
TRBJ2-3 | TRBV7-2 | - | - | CASSLPSTDTQYF | TGTGCCAGCAGCTTACCTAGCACAGATACGCAGTATTTT
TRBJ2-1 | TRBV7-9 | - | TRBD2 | CASSISLAGLYNEQFF | TGTGCCAGCAGCATCAGCCTAGCGGGACTCTACAATGAGCAGTTCTTC
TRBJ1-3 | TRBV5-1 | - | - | CASSVTGSSGNTIYF | TGCGCCAGCAGCGTAACAGGGAGCTCTGGAAACACCATATATTTT
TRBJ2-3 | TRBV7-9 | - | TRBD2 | CASNPSTSGRGDTQYF | TGTGCCAGCAACCCCTCGACTAGCGGGAGGGGGGATACGCAGTATTTT
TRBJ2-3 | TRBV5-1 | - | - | CASSLEVGDTQYF | TGCGCCAGCAGCTTGGAAGTCGGTGATACGCAGTATTTT
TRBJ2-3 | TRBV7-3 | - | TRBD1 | CASSRTGTTDTQYF | TGTGCCAGCAGTAGGACAGGGACCACAGATACGCAGTATTTT
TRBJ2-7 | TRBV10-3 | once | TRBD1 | CAISERQGTYEQYF | TGTGCCATCAGTGAAAGACAGGGCACCTACGAGCAGTACTTC
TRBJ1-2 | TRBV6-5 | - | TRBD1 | CASSYRGQGFVYTF | TGTGCCAGCAGTTACCGGGGACAGGGATTCGTCTACACCTTC
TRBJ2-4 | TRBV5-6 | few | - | CASSPQMGKGAKNSQYF | TGTGCCAGCAGCCCCCAGATGGGAAAGGGAGCCAAAAACAGTCAGTACTTC
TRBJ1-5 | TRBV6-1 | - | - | CASSEGNRGYGNQPQHF | TGTGCCAGCAGTGAAGGGAACCGGGGGTATGGCAATCAGCCCCAGCATTTT
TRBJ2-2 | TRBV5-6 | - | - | CASSLTPSRGNTGELFF | TGTGCCAGCAGCCTGACCCCCTCTCGAGGGAACACCGGGGAGCTGTTTTTT
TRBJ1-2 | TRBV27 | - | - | CASSRGVLGVYGYTF | TGTGCCAGCAGCCGGGGGGTTTTGGGGGTCTATGGCTACACCTTC
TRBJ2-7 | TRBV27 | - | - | CASSNIGQGSEQYF | TGTGCCAGCAGCAACATAGGGCAGGGGAGCGAGCAGTACTTC
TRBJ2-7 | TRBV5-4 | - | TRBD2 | CASSPGGSYEQYF | TGTGCCAGCAGCCCGGGGGGGTCCTACGAGCAGTACTTC
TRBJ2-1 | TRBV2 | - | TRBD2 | CASRAGRGYNEQFF | TGTGCCAGCAGAGCGGGAAGGGGATACAATGAGCAGTTCTTC
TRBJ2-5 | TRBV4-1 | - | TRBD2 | CASSLTLRMRGAETQYF | TGCGCCAGCAGCCTAACGCTGAGGATGCGGGGGGCTGAGACCCAGTACTTC
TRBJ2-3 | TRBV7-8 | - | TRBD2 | CASSLDVAGGETDTQYF | TGTGCCAGCAGCTTAGACGTAGCGGGAGGGGAGACAGATACGCAGTATTTT
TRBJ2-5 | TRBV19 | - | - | CASSIVTGRHVKETQYF | TGTGCCAGTAGTATAGTAACGGGGAGGCACGTGAAGGAGACCCAGTACTTC
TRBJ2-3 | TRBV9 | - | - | CASSVASSTDTQYF | TGTGCCAGCAGCGTAGCCTCCTCCACAGATACGCAGTATTTT
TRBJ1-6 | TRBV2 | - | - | CASSELQVPLNSPLHF | TGTGCCAGCAGTGAATTACAGGTTCCCCTTAATTCACCCCTCCACTTT
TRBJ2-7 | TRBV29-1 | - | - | CSVDLGGFDEQYF | TGCAGCGTTGATTTGGGGGGATTCGACGAGCAGTACTTC
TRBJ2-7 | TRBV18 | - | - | CASSLVQGSYEQYF | TGTGCCAGCTCACTCGTCCAGGGCTCCTACGAGCAGTACTTC
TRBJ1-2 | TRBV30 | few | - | CAWSASWADYTF | TGTGCCTGGAGTGCCTCCTGGGCAGATTACACCTTC
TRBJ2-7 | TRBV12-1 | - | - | CASSFGCPAGAAYEQYF | TGTGCCAGCAGCTTTGGGTGTCCAGCGGGAGCAGCCTACGAGCAGTACTTC
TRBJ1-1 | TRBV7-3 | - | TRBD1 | CASSLKKGGTGGTEAFF | TGTGCCAGCAGCTTAAAAAAGGGGGGGACAGGGGGAACTGAAGCTTTCTTT
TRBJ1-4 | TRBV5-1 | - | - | CASSLFPADEKLFF | TGCGCCAGCAGCTTGTTCCCGGCGGATGAAAAACTGTTTTTT
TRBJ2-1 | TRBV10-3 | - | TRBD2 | CAIRGLAGEYNEQFF | TGTGCCATCAGGGGACTAGCGGGAGAGTACAATGAGCAGTTCTTC
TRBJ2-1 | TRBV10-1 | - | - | CASSAGVNGGLNNEQFF | TGCGCCAGCAGTGCAGGTGTAAACGGGGGGCTAAACAATGAGCAGTTCTTC
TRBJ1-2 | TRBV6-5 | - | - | CASSYPGTNGYTF | TGTGCCAGCAGTTACCCCGGGACAAATGGCTACACCTTC
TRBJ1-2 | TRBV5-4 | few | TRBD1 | CASSAGQGASGYTF | TGTGCCAGCAGCGCCGGACAGGGGGCGAGTGGCTACACCTTC
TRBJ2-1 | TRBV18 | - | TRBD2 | CASSPPGGLVYNEQFF | TGTGCCAGCTCACCCCCCGGAGGACTAGTCTACAATGAGCAGTTCTTC
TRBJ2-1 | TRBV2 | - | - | CASSGGVNEQFF | TGTGCCAGCAGTGGGGGGGTCAATGAGCAGTTCTTC
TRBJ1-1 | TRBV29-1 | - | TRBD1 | CSVALDRGTEAFF | TGCAGCGTTGCCCTGGACAGGGGAACTGAAGCTTTCTTT
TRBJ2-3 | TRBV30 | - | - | CAWREAATQYF | TGTGCCTGGAGAGAAGCTGCCACGCAGTATTTT
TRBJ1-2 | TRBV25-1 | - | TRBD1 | CASSEGSQGVGGYTF | TGTGCCAGCAGTGAAGGATCACAGGGGGTTGGGGGCTACACCTTC